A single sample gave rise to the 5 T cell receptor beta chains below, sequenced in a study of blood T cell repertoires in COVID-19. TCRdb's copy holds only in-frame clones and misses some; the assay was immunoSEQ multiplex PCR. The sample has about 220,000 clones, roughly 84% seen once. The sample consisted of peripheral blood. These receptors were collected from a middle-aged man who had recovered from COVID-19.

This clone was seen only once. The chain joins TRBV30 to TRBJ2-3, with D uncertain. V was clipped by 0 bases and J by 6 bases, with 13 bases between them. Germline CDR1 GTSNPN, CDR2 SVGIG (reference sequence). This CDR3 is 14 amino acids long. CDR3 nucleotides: TGTGCCTGGAGTGTACTTAGAGCCACCGATACGCAGTATTTT. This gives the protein CAWSVLRATDTQYF.

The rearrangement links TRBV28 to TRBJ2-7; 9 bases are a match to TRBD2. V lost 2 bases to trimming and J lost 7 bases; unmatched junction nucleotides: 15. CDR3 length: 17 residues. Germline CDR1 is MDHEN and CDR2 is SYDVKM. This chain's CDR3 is CASSLLWIAGVKEEQYF. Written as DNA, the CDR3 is TGTGCCAGCAGTTTACTGTGGATAGCGGGAGTAAAAGAGGAGCAGTACTTC.

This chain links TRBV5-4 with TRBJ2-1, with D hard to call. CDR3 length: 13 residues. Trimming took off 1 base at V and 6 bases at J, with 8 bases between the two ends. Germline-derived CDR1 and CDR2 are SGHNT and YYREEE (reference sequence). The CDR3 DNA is TGTGCCAGCAGCTTGCTGCTTAGCAATGAGCAGTTCTTC. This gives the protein CASSLLLSNEQFF. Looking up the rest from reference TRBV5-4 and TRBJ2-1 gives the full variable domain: ETGVTQSPTHLIKTRGQQVTLRCSSQSGHNTVSWYQQALGQGPQFIFQYYREEENGRGNFPPRFSGLQFPNYSSELNVNALELDDSALYLCASSLLLSNEQFFGPGTRLTVL.

The CDR3 region has the DNA TGTGCCAGTAGCCCGTACAACGATGAGCAGTTCTTC. Residues: CASSPYNDEQFF. The chain joins TRBV19 to TRBJ2-1; D ambiguous. In germline, CDR1 is LNHDA, CDR2 SQIVND (reference sequence). CDR3 length: 12 residues. V shed 6 bases and J shed 8 bases, with 11 bases lying between them.

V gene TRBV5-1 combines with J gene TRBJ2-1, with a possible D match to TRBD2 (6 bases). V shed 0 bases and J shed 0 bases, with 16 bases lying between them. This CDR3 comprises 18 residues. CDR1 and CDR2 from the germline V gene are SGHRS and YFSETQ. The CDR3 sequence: CASSLGQRASSSYNEQFF. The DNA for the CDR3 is TGCGCCAGCAGCTTGGGCCAGCGGGCCTCGAGCTCCTACAATGAGCAGTTCTTC.